Listed below are T cell receptor beta chains from one sample, sequenced in a study of CD4 T cells in relation to SARS-CoV-2 and coronaviruses. Profiling relied on immunoSEQ multiplex PCR, and the TCRdb table lists in-frame clones only, not all of them. The table lists about 59,000 clones, 75% to 90% of them singletons. The material sequenced was memory CD4+ T cells from PBMCs. These receptors were obtained from a human donor in good health. Each CDR3 is given with its conserved first and last residue. The order of the fields is CDR3 protein, CDR3 DNA, J gene, clone size, V gene, D gene. D genes are given only for firm matches. Rows may omit the clone size; those that give it use once, few, many or a size class.

CASSRRTGSSYNEQFF	TGTGCCAGCAGCCGGAGGACTGGAAGCTCCTACAATGAGCAGTTCTTC	TRBJ2-1	-	TRBV3-1/TRBV3-2	-
CATSRDGTGYEQYF	TGTGCCACCAGCAGAGATGGTACGGGTTACGAGCAGTACTTC	TRBJ2-7	-	TRBV15	-
CASISGGRQETQYF	TGTGCCAGCATCAGCGGGGGCAGACAAGAGACCCAGTACTTC	TRBJ2-5	-	TRBV6-5	TRBD2
CATSGETVGTQYF	TGTGCCACCAGTGGGGAGACGGTGGGGACCCAGTACTTC	TRBJ2-5	-	TRBV24-1	-
CATSDFRQKQETQYF	TGTGCCACCAGTGATTTCAGGCAGAAACAGGAGACCCAGTACTTC	TRBJ2-5	once	TRBV24-1	-
CASSVDRGMANTGELFF	TGTGCCAGCAGCGTAGATCGGGGAATGGCGAACACCGGGGAGCTGTTTTTT	TRBJ2-2	-	TRBV9	-
CASSSDTGLAGGPGELFF	TGCGCCAGCAGCTCCGACACGGGACTAGCGGGAGGCCCCGGGGAGCTGTTTTTT	TRBJ2-2	-	TRBV5-1	TRBD2
CASSQTPGGTSGRTGYEQYF	TGTGCCAGCAGCCAAACCCCCGGCGGGACTAGCGGGAGGACAGGGTACGAGCAGTACTTC	TRBJ2-7	-	TRBV3-1/TRBV3-2	TRBD2
CASNPARVRNSPLHF	TGTGCCAGTAATCCGGCCCGGGTCCGTAATTCACCCCTCCACTTT	TRBJ1-6	few	TRBV2	-
CASTIQAWGRETQYF	TGTGCCAGCACCATCCAGGCGTGGGGTCGAGAGACCCAGTACTTC	TRBJ2-5	-	TRBV5-5	-
CASSVAQGASYEKLFF	TGTGCCAGCAGTGTAGCCCAGGGGGCGTCTTATGAAAAACTGTTTTTT	TRBJ1-4	-	TRBV6-1	TRBD1
CAKGGGITYEQYF	TGCGCCAAAGGGGGGGGGATTACCTACGAGCAGTACTTC	TRBJ2-7	-	TRBV10-1	-
CASSLMGSSGTETQYF	TGTGCCAGCAGCCTCATGGGGTCTAGCGGAACAGAGACCCAGTACTTC	TRBJ2-5	-	TRBV7-9	TRBD2
CATSGPAGTGGSEQYF	TGTGCCACCAGCGGACCAGCCGGGACAGGGGGCTCCGAGCAGTACTTC	TRBJ2-7	few	TRBV15	TRBD1
CASSQVLALNSGANVLTF	TGTGCCAGCAGCCAAGTACTAGCTCTCAACTCTGGGGCCAACGTCCTGACTTTC	TRBJ2-6	few	TRBV4-2	-
CATSGKPSQETQYF	TGTGCCACCAGTGGAAAGCCCTCCCAAGAGACCCAGTACTTC	TRBJ2-5	-	TRBV24-1	-
CASSAQREADTQYF	TGTGCCAGCTCAGCCCAGAGGGAGGCAGATACGCAGTATTTT	TRBJ2-3	-	TRBV18	-
CASSRDRGPGSPLHF	TGTGCCAGCAGCCGGGACAGGGGCCCGGGATCACCCCTCCACTTT	TRBJ1-6	-	TRBV2	TRBD1
CASSDHTSGQETQYF	TGTGCCAGCAGTGATCATACTAGCGGCCAAGAGACCCAGTACTTC	TRBJ2-5	-	TRBV2	TRBD2
CASTTLGRGDTQYF	TGTGCCAGCACCACGCTTGGAAGGGGAGATACGCAGTATTTT	TRBJ2-3	-	TRBV7-8	-
CASSMGVLATSSTDTQYF	TGTGCCAGTAGTATGGGGGTACTGGCCACCTCTAGCACAGATACGCAGTATTTT	TRBJ2-3	-	TRBV5-8	-
CASSLYPGSSYEQYF	TGTGCCAGCAGTTTATACCCGGGCAGCTCCTACGAGCAGTACTTC	TRBJ2-7	-	TRBV27	-
CASSPQMSDQPQHF	TGTGCCAGCTCACCACAGATGAGTGATCAGCCCCAGCATTTT	TRBJ1-5	-	TRBV18	-
CASRTSGRGDEQFF	TGCGCCAGCCGGACTAGCGGGAGAGGCGATGAGCAGTTCTTC	TRBJ2-1	-	TRBV5-1	TRBD2
CASSRQGSSLWAQYF	TGTGCCAGCAGTCGTCAGGGGAGCAGCCTCTGGGCCCAGTACTTC	TRBJ2-5	once	TRBV27	-
CASSPDRAPATEAFF	TGTGCCAGCTCACCCGACAGGGCCCCAGCCACTGAAGCTTTCTTT	TRBJ1-1	-	TRBV18	TRBD1
CASSLGLAEEKETQYF	TGTGCCAGCAGCTTGGGACTAGCGGAAGAGAAAGAGACCCAGTACTTC	TRBJ2-5	-	TRBV5-6	TRBD2
CASSLGVYTQYF	TGCGCCAGCAGTTTAGGAGTCTATACGCAGTATTTT	TRBJ2-3	once	TRBV5-1	-
CASSFTGNTEAFF	TGCGCCAGCAGCTTCACAGGGAACACTGAAGCTTTCTTT	TRBJ1-1	-	TRBV5-1	-
CASSQGMKNTIYF	TGTGCCAGCAGCCAGGGGATGAAGAACACCATATATTTT	TRBJ1-3	-	TRBV3-1/TRBV3-2	-